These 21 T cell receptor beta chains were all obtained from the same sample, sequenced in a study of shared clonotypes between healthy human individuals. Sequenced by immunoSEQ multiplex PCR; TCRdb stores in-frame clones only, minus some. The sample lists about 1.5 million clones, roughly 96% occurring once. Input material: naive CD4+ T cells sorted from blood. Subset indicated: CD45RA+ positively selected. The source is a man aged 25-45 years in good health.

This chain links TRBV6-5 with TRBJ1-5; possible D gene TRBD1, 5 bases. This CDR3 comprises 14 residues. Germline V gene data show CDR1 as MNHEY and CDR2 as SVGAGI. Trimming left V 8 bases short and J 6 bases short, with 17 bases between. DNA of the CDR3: TGTGCCAGCGGGGTCACGGGACCAGGTCAGCCCCAGCATTTT. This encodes CASGVTGPGQPQHF.

In DNA, the CDR3 is TGTGCCAGCAGCGGGTACCGGGACGGAACCGTCCTAGATACGCAGTATTTT. Translating gives CASSGYRDGTVLDTQYF. The chain has TRBV14 and TRBJ2-3; tentatively, D is TRBD1 or TRBD2 (5 bases each). Germline CDR1 and CDR2: SGHDN and FVKESK. Trimming pared 5 bases from V and 5 bases from J, leaving 23 bases between. The CDR3 is 17 amino acids.

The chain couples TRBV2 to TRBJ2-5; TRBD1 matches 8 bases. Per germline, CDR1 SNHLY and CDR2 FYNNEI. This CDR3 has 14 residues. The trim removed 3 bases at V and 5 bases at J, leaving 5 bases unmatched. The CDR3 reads CASSERTGMETQYF. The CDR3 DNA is TGTGCCAGCAGTGAGAGGACAGGGATGGAGACCCAGTACTTC.

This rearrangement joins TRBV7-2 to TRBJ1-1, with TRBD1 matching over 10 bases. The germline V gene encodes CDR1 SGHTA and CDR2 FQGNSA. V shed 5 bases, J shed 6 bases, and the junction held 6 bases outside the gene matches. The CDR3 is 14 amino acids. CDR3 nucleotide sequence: TGTGCCAGCAGCAGGGACAGGGGAGTACCTGAAGCTTTCTTT. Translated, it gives CASSRDRGVPEAFF. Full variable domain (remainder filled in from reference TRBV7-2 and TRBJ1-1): GAGVSQSPSNKVTEKGKDVELRCDPISGHTALYWYRQSLGQGLEFLIYFQGNSAPDKSGLPSDRFSAERTGGSVSTLTIQRTQQEDSAVYLCASSRDRGVPEAFFGQGTRLTVV.

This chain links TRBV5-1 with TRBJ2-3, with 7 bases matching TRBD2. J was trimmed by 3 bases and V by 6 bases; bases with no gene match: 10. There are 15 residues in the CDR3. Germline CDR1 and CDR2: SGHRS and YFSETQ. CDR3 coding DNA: TGCGCCAGCACTTCTCGCGGGAGTGTGACAGATACGCAGTATTTT. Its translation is CASTSRGSVTDTQYF. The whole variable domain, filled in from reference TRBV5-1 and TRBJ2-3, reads KAGVTQTPRYLIKTRGQQVTLSCSPISGHRSVSWYQQTPGQGLQFLFEYFSETQRNKGNFPGRFSGRQFSNSRSEMNVSTLELGDSALYLCASTSRGSVTDTQYFGPGTRLTVL.

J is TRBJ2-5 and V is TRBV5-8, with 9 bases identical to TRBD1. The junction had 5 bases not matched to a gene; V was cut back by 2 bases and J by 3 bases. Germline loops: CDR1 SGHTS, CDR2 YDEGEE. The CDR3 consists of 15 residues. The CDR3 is CASSFGTGRKETQYF. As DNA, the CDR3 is TGTGCCAGCAGCTTCGGGACAGGGCGGAAAGAGACCCAGTACTTC.

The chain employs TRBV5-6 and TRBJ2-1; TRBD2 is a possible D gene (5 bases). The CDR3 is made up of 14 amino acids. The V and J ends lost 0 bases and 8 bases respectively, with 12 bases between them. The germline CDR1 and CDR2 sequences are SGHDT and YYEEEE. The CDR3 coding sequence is TGTGCCAGCAGCTTGGATCTGGGGAGCGATGAGCAGTTCTTC. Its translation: CASSLDLGSDEQFF. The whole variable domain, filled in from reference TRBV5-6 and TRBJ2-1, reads DAGVTQSPTHLIKTRGQQVTLRCSPKSGHDTVSWYQQALGQGPQFIFQYYEEEERQRGNFPDRFSGHQFPNYSSELNVNALLLGDSALYLCASSLDLGSDEQFFGPGTRLTVL.

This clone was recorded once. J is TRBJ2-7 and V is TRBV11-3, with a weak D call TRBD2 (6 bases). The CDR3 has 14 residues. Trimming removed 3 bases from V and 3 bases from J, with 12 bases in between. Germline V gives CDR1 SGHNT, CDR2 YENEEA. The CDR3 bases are TGTGCCAGCAGCTTCCGGGGGAAGAGCTACGAGCAGTACTTC. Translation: CASSFRGKSYEQYF.

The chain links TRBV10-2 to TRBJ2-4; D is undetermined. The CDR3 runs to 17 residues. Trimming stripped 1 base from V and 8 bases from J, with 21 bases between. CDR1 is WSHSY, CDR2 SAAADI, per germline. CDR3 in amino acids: CASSEWNGPQKVDIQYF. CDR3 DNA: TGCGCCAGCAGTGAGTGGAATGGACCCCAAAAGGTGGACATTCAGTACTTC.

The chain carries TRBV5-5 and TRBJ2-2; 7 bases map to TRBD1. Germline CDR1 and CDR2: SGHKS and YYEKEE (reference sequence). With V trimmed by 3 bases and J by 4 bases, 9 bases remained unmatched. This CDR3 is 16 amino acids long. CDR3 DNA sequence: TGTGCCAGCAGCTCGAGACAGGGAGTTACCACCGGGGAGCTGTTTTTT. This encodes CASSSRQGVTTGELFF.

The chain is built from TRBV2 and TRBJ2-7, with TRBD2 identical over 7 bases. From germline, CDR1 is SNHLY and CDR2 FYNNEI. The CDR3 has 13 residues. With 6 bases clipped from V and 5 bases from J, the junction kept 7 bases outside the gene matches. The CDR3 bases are TGTGCCAGCAGGGCCGGGACTAACGACGAGCAGTACTTC. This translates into CASRAGTNDEQYF.

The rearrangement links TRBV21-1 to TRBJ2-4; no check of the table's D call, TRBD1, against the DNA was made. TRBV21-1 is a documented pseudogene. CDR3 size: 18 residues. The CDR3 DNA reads TGTGCCAGCAAGCCGGGACAGGGCTCCTCCCGAGCCAAAAACATTCAGTACTTC. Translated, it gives CASKPGQGSSRAKNIQYF.

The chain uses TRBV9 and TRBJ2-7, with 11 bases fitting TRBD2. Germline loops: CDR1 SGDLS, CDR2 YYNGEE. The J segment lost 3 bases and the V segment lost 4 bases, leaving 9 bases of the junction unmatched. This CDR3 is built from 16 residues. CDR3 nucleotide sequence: TGTGCCAGCAGCCCCATGCTAGCGGGAGGCGGCTACGAGCAGTACTTC. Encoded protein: CASSPMLAGGGYEQYF.

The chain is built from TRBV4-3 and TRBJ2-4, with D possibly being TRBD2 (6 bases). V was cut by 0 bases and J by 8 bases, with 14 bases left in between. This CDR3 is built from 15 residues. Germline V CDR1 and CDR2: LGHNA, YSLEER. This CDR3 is CASSQDLGGRDIQYF. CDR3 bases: TGCGCCAGCAGCCAAGATCTGGGAGGAAGGGACATTCAGTACTTC.

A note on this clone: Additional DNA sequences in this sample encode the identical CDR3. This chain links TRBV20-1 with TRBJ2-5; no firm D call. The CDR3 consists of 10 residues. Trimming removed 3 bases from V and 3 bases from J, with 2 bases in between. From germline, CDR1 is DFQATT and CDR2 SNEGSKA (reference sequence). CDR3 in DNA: TGCAGTGCTAGGGAAGAGACCCAGTACTTC. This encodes CSAREETQYF.

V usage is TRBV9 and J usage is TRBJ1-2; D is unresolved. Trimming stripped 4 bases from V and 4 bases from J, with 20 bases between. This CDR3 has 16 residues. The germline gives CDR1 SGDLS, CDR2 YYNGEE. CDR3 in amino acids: CASSSTTDPGLYGYTF. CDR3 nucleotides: TGTGCCAGCAGCTCCACGACGGACCCCGGGCTCTATGGCTACACCTTC.

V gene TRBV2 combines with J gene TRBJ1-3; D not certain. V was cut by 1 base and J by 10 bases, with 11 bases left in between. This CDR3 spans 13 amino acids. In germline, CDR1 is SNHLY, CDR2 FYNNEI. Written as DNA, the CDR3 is TGTGCCAGCAGTGAAGGGGGTAGAAGGACCATATATTTT. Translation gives CASSEGGRRTIYF.

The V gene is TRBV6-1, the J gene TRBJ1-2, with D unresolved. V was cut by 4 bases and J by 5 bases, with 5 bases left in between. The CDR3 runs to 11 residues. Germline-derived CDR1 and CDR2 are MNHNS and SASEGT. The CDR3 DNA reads TGTGCCAGCAGTGGAGGTTATGGCTACACCTTC. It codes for CASSGGYGYTF.

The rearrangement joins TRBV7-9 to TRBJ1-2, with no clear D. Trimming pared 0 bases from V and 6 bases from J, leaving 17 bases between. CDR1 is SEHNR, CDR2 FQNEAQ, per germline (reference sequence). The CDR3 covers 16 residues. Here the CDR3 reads CASSLAVGSPAHGYTF. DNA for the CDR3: TGTGCCAGCAGCTTAGCGGTTGGAAGTCCGGCCCATGGCTACACCTTC.

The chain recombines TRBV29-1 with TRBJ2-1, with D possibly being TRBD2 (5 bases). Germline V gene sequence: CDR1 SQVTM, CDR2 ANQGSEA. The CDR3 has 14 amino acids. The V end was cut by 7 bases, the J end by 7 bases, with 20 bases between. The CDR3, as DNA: TGCAGCGCCGGAAGGACTTTACCGCCGAATGAGCAGTTCTTC. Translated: CSAGRTLPPNEQFF.

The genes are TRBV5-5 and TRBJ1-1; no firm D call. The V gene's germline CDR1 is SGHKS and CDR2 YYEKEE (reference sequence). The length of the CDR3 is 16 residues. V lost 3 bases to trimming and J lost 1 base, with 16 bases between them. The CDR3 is CASSSLTRAGNTEAFF. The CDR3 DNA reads TGTGCCAGCAGCTCTCTAACAAGGGCGGGGAACACTGAAGCTTTCTTT.